This T cell receptor beta chain stems from a study of blood T cell repertoires in COVID-19. TCRdb's table, derived via immunoSEQ multiplex PCR, lists solely in-frame clones and lacks some. The sample contains about 300,000 clones, 84% of which appear only once. Seattle patients were enrolled while actively infected and followed longitudinally. With 6 bases clipped from V and 4 bases from J, the junction kept 6 bases outside the gene matches. The germline V gene encodes CDR1 MNHEY and CDR2 SVGEGT. The CDR3 spans 14 residues. The clonotype comes from a human donor with COVID-19, enrolled during active disease. The donor label of this sample is uncertain. The rearrangement uses TRBV6-2 or TRBV6-3 and TRBJ1-1; 9 nucleotides align to TRBD1. The sequencing sample was made of peripheral blood. The CDR3 bases are TGTGCCAGCAGCCGCACAGGGGGCGTCACTGAAGCTTTCTTT. Protein product: CASSRTGGVTEAFF.